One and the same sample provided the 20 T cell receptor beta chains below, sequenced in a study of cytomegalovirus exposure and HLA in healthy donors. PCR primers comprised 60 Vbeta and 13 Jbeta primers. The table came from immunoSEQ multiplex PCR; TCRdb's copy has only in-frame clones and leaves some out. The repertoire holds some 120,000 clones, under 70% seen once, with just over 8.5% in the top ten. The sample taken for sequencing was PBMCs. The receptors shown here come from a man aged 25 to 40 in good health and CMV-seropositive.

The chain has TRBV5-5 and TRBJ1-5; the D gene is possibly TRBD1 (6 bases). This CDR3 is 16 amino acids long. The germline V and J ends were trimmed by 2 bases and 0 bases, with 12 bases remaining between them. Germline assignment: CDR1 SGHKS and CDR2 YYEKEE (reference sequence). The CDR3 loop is CASSLGGAGSNQPQHF. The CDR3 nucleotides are TGTGCCAGCAGCTTAGGGGGGGCGGGTAGCAATCAGCCCCAGCATTTT.

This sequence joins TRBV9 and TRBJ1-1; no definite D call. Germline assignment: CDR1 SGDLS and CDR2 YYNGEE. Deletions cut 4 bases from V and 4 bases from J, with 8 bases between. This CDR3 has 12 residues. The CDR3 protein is CASSPPSTEAFF. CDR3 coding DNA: TGTGCCAGCAGCCCCCCCAGCACTGAAGCTTTCTTT.

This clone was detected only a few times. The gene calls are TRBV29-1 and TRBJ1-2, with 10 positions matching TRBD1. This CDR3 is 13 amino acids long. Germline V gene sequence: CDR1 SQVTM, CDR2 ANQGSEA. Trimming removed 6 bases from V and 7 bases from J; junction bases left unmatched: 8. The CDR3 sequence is CSVVAGTGVGYTF. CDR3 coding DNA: TGCAGCGTCGTCGCCGGGACAGGGGTTGGCTACACCTTC.

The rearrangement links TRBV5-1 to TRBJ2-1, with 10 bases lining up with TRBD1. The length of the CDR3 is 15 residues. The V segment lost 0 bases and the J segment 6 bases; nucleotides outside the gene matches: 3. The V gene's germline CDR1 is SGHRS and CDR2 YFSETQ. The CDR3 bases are TGCGCCAGCAGCTTGGGACAGGGGGCCCTCAATGAGCAGTTCTTC. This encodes CASSLGQGALNEQFF.

The CDR3 bases are TGCGCCAGCAGACCCCGGACGGAAGCGGGGGCCCTTGTTCTCAATGAGCAGTTCTTC. It yields the protein CASRPRTEAGALVLNEQFF. This chain uses TRBV5-1 with TRBJ2-1; 8 nucleotides align to TRBD2. This CDR3 is built from 19 residues. The junction had 22 bases not matched to a gene; V was cut back by 5 bases and J by 6 bases. Germline V gene lookup returns CDR1 SGHRS and CDR2 YFSETQ.

CDR3 bases: TGTGCCAGCAGCGTAGCCCCGAGTTCGAACACTGAAGCTTTCTTT. Encoded protein: CASSVAPSSNTEAFF. This rearrangement joins TRBV9 to TRBJ1-1; D uncertain. V dropped 0 bases and J dropped 1 base, with 10 bases sitting between them. Germline assignment: CDR1 SGDLS and CDR2 YYNGEE. CDR3 size: 15 residues.

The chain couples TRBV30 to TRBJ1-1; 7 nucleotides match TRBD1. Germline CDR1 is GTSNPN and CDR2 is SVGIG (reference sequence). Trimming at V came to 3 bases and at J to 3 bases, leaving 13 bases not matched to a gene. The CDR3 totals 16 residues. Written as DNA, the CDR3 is TGTGCCTGGAGGCGTGATAACCAGGGGGAGGACACTGAAGCTTTCTTT. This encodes CAWRRDNQGEDTEAFF.

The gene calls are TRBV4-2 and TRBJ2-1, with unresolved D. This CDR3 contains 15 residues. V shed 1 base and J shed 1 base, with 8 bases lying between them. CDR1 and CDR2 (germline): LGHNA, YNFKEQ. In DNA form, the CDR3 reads TGTGCCAGCAGCCAAGGGGCAGCATCCTACAATGAGCAGTTCTTC. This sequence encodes CASSQGAASYNEQFF.

CDR3 loop: CASSADRGFFPNTGELFF. For the CDR3, the DNA is TGTGCCAGCAGTGCAGACAGGGGGTTTTTCCCGAACACCGGGGAGCTGTTTTTT. The V call is TRBV6-1, the J call TRBJ2-2; TRBD1 matches at 9 bases. The CDR3 extends over 18 amino acids. Germline CDR1 reads MNHNS; CDR2 reads SASEGT. V lost 4 bases, J lost 0 bases, and 9 bases stayed unmatched.

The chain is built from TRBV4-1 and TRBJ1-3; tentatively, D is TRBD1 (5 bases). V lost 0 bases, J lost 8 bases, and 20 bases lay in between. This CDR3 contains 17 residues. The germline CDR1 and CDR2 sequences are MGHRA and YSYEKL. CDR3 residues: CASSQDRPGGGHDTIYF. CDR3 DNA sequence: TGCGCCAGCAGCCAAGATCGCCCCGGGGGAGGCCACGACACCATATATTTT.

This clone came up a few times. CDR3 sequence: CARSWGLPHTDTQYF. CDR3 DNA sequence: TGTGCCAGAAGCTGGGGACTGCCTCACACAGATACGCAGTATTTT. V is TRBV7-5 and J is TRBJ2-3; the table's D call, TRBD2, has no DNA check behind it. TRBV7-5 is flagged as a pseudogene. The CDR3 length is 15 residues.

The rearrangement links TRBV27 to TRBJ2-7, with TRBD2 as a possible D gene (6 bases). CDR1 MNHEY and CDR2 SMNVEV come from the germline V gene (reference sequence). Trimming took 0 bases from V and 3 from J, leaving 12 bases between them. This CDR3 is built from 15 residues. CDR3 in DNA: TGTGCCAGCAGTTTATCTGGGGGGTACTACTACGAGCAGTACTTC. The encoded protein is CASSLSGGYYYEQYF.

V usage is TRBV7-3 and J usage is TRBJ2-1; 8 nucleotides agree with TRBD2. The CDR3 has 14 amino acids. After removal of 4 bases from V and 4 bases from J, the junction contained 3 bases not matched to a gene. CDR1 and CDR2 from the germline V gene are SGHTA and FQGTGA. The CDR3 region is CASSSGGAYNEQFF. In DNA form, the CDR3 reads TGTGCCAGCAGCTCCGGGGGGGCGTACAATGAGCAGTTCTTC.

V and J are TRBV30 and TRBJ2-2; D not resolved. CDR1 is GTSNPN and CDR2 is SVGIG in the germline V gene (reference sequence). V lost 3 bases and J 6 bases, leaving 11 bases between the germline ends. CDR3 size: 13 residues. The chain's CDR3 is CAWRRVGAGELFF. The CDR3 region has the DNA TGTGCCTGGAGACGGGTCGGAGCCGGGGAGCTGTTTTTT.

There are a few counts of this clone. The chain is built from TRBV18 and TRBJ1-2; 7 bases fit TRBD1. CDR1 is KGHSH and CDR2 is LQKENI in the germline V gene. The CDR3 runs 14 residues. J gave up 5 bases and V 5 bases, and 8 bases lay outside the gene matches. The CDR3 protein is CASSSGQDPYGYTF. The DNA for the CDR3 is TGTGCCAGCTCATCCGGACAGGACCCATATGGCTACACCTTC. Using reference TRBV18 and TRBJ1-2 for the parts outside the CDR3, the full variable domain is NAGVMQNPRHLVRRRGQEARLRCSPMKGHSHVYWYRQLPEEGLKFMVYLQKENIIDESGMPKERFSAEFPKEGPSILRIQQVVRGDSAAYFCASSSGQDPYGYTFGSGTRLTVV.

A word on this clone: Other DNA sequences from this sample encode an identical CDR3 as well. The CDR3 reads CASSSTGGTEAFF. The CDR3 DNA follows: TGCGCCAGCAGCTCGACAGGGGGGACTGAAGCTTTCTTT. The V call is TRBV5-1, the J call TRBJ1-1; TRBD1 matches 9 bases. This CDR3 has 13 residues. V gave up 3 bases and J gave up 5 bases; unmatched junction bases: 2. The germline CDR1 and CDR2 sequences are SGHRS and YFSETQ.

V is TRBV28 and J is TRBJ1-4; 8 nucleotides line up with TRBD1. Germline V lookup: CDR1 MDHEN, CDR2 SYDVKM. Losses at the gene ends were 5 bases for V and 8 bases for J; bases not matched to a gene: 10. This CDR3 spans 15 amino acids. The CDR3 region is CASSGRDRRLEKLFF. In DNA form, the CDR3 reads TGTGCCAGCAGTGGCAGGGACAGGCGGCTAGAAAAACTGTTTTTT.

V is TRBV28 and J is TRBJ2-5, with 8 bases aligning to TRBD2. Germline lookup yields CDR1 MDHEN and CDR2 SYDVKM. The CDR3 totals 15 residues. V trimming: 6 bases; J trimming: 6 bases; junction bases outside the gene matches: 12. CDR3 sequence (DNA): TGTGCCAGCAGCCTGACGGGACTAGGAGGGAAGACCCAGTACTTC. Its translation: CASSLTGLGGKTQYF.

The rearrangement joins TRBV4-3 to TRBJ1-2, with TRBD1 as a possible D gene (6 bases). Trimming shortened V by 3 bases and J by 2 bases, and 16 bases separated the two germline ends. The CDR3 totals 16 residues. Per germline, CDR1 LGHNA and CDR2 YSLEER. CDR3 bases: TGCGCCAGCAGCCACGAATTACAGGGTCCAAACTATGGCTACACCTTC. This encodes CASSHELQGPNYGYTF.

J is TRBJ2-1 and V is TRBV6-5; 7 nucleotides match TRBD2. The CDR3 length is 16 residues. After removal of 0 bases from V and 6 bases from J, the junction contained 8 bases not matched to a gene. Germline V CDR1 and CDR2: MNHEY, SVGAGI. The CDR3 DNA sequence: TGTGCCAGCAGTTACTCGGTGGCTAGCGGACCCAATGAGCAGTTCTTC. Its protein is CASSYSVASGPNEQFF.